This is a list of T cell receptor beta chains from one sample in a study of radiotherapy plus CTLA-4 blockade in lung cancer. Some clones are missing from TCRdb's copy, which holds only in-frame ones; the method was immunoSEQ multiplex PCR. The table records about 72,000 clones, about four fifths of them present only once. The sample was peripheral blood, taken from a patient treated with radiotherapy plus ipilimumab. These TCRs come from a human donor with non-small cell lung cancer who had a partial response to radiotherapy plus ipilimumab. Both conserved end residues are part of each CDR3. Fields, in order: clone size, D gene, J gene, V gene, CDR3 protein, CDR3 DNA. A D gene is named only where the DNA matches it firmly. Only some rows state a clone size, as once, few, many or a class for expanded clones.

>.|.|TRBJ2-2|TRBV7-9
CASSPPGLINTGELFF
TGTGCCAGCAGCCCACCGGGACTCATAAACACCGGGGAGCTGTTTTTT
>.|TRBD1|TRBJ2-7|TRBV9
CASSAGRQGRTYEQYF
TGTGCCAGCAGCGCTGGCCGACAGGGGAGGACCTACGAGCAGTACTTC
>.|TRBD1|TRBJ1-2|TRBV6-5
CASSRTGGYGYTF
TGTGCCAGCAGCCGGACAGGGGGCTATGGCTACACCTTC
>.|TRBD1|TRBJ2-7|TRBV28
CASSPDFDRVSKQYF
TGTGCCAGCAGCCCTGACTTTGACAGGGTCAGTAAGCAGTACTTC
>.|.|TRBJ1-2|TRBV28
CASSRTGNYGYTF
TGTGCCAGCAGTAGAACAGGGAATTATGGCTACACCTTC
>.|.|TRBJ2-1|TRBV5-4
CASSLYGGDVHEQFF
TGTGCCAGCAGCTTGTATGGAGGGGATGTGCATGAGCAGTTCTTC
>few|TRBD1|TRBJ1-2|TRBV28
CASSLRRDSRYYTF
TGTGCCAGCAGTTTAAGAAGGGACAGCCGATATTATACCTTC
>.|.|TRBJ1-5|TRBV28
CASSPTNLGPQHF
TGTGCCAGCAGTCCGACAAACTTGGGGCCCCAGCATTTT
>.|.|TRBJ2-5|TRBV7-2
CASSLAPTTETQYF
TGTGCCAGCAGCTTAGCCCCGACAACAGAGACCCAGTACTTC
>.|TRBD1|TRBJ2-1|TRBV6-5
CASSYSKDRAFNEQFF
TGTGCCAGCAGTTACTCGAAGGACAGGGCTTTTAATGAGCAGTTCTTC
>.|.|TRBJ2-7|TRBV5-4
CASSLVPASRPSYEQYF
TGTGCCAGCAGCTTAGTCCCCGCTAGCAGGCCCTCCTACGAGCAGTACTTC
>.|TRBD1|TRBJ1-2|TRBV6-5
CASSLTGTGYGYTF
TGTGCCAGCAGTCTTACCGGGACAGGCTATGGCTACACCTTC
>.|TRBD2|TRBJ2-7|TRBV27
CASSRIAGGGYEQYF
TGTGCCAGCAGTAGGATAGCGGGAGGGGGCTACGAGCAGTACTTC
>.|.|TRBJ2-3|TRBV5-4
CASSLKQGGTDTQYF
TGTGCCAGCAGCTTAAAACAGGGGGGGACAGATACGCAGTATTTT
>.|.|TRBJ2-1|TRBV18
CASSPGQNNEQFF
TGTGCCAGCTCACCTGGACAGAACAATGAGCAGTTCTTC
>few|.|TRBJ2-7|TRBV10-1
CASSEAGMDEQYF
TGCGCCAGCAGTGAGGCAGGGATGGACGAGCAGTACTTC
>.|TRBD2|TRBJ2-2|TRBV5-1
CASSLGGRGNTGELFF
TGCGCCAGCAGCTTAGGCGGGAGGGGGAACACCGGGGAGCTGTTTTTT
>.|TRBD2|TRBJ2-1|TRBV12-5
CASATSGGGYNEQFF
TGTGCTAGTGCCACGAGTGGCGGGGGGTACAATGAGCAGTTCTTC
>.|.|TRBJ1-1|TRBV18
CASSQAIRGLLRSTEAFF
TGTGCCAGCTCCCAGGCAATCCGGGGACTTCTCAGGAGCACTGAAGCTTTCTTT
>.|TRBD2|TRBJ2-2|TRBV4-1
CASRFTSGRYTGELFF
TGCGCCAGCAGATTTACGAGCGGGAGGTACACCGGGGAGCTGTTTTTT
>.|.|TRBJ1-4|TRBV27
CASTKTGVNEKLFF
TGTGCCAGCACCAAGACAGGTGTTAATGAAAAACTGTTTTTT
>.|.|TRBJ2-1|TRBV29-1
CSVRDKGYNEQFF
TGCAGCGTTCGGGACAAGGGATACAATGAGCAGTTCTTC
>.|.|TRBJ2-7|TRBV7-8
CASSWRRSVEQYF
TGTGCCAGCAGCTGGAGGCGGTCGGTCGAGCAGTACTTC
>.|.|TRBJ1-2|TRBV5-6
CASSLSGTAYTF
TGTGCCAGCAGCTTAAGCGGGACCGCTTACACCTTC
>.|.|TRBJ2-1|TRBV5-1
CASSLADSYNEQFF
TGCGCCAGCAGCTTGGCGGACAGCTACAATGAGCAGTTCTTC
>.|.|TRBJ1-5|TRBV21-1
CASSRTGPDQPQHF
TGTGCCAGCAGCAGGACAGGGCCCGATCAGCCCCAGCATTTT
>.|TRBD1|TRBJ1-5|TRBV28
CASSPSGQGNQPQHF
TGTGCCAGCAGTCCCTCGGGACAGGGGAATCAGCCCCAGCATTTT
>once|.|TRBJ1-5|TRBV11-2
CASSLGVNQPQHF
TGTGCCAGCAGCTTAGGAGTCAATCAGCCCCAGCATTTT
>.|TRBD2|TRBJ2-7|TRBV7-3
CASSASGSTYEQYF
TGTGCCAGCAGCGCTAGCGGGAGTACGTACGAGCAGTACTTC
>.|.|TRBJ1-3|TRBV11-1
CASSLSSGNTIYF
TGTGCCAGCAGCTTGAGCTCTGGAAACACCATATATTTT
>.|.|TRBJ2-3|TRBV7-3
CASSPRRSGNTDTQYF
TGTGCCAGCAGCCCCCGGCGTAGCGGTAACACAGATACGCAGTATTTT
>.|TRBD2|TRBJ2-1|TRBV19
CASSKPSGNSYNEQFF
TGTGCCAGTAGTAAGCCTAGCGGGAACTCCTACAATGAGCAGTTCTTC
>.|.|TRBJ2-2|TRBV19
CASSIPAAGKGNTGELFF
TGTGCCAGTAGTATCCCGGCGGCAGGGAAAGGGAACACCGGGGAGCTGTTTTTT
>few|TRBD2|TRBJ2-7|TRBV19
CASSKGGTSGSYEQYF
TGTGCCAGTAGTAAGGGCGGGACTAGCGGTTCCTACGAGCAGTACTTC